One and the same sample provided the 21 T cell receptor beta chains below, sequenced in a study of blood T cell repertoires in COVID-19 (dated by TCRdb to between 2020 and 2021). The protocol used for the library was the immunoSEQ multiplex PCR assay. In its TCRdb copy, this immuneACCESS table keeps in-frame sequences only and misses some clones. Where compared with another copy, unresolved V genes explain less than half of these, and the others have no known cause. The table for this sample lists about 230,000 clones; 87% of them were counted only once. Roughly 12% of the sample is taken by the ten largest. Sequences were obtained from peripheral blood. These receptors were obtained from a woman in her late teens or twenties who had recovered from COVID-19.

The chain joins TRBV10-1 to TRBJ2-3; D ambiguous. The CDR3 sequence is 14 residues long. Germline V gene data show CDR1 as WNHNN and CDR2 as SYGVQD (reference sequence). The germline V and J ends were trimmed by 3 bases and 2 bases, with 9 bases remaining between them. DNA for the CDR3: TGCGCCAGCAGTGAACGCGTACCCACAGATACGCAGTATTTT. It specifies CASSERVPTDTQYF.

The gene calls are TRBV6-5 and TRBJ1-5; the D gene is possibly TRBD1 (5 bases). The ends were cut back, 2 bases at V and 7 bases at J, with 12 bases in the middle. Germline V lookup: CDR1 MNHEY, CDR2 SVGAGI. The CDR3 spans 14 residues. The CDR3 here is CASSYAGTGQPQHF. CDR3 DNA sequence: TGTGCCAGCAGTTACGCGGGGACGGGGCAGCCCCAGCATTTT.

This chain connects TRBV4-3 to TRBJ2-5; TRBD2 matches at 10 bases. This CDR3 spans 14 amino acids. Losses at the gene ends were 0 bases for V and 7 bases for J; bases not matched to a gene: 2. Germline CDR1 LGHNA, CDR2 YSLEER. CDR3 in amino acids: CASSQDWTSGTQYF. As DNA, the CDR3 is TGCGCCAGCAGCCAAGATTGGACTAGCGGGACCCAGTACTTC.

In this sample, this clone turned up a few times. The CDR3 loop reads CASSLTGFSGYTF. DNA for the CDR3: TGTGCCAGCAGTCTGACAGGGTTCAGTGGCTACACCTTC. The chain has TRBV12-3 or TRBV12-4 and TRBJ1-2, with 7 bases aligning to TRBD1. The CDR3 loop spans 13 amino acids. V lost 5 bases and J lost 7; bases outside the gene matches: 7.

The CDR3 DNA is TGTGCCAGTAGCGGGACACCTCTAAGGGAAGCTTTCTTT. Amino acid sequence: CASSGTPLREAFF. This chain links TRBV19 with TRBJ1-1; possible D gene TRBD1, 6 bases. This CDR3 region has 13 residues. The germline V gene encodes CDR1 LNHDA and CDR2 SQIVND (reference sequence). V shed 6 bases and J shed 8 bases, with 16 bases lying between them. Full variable domain (missing parts from reference TRBV19 and TRBJ1-1): DGGITQSPKYLFRKEGQNVTLSCEQNLNHDAMYWYRQDPGQGLRLIYYSQIVNDFQKGDIAEGYSVSREKKESFPLTVTSAQKNPTAFYLCASSGTPLREAFFGQGTRLTVV.

This chain joins TRBV6-1 and TRBJ1-2, with a weak D call TRBD1 (6 bases). Deletions cut 4 bases from V and 6 bases from J, with 27 bases between. The CDR3 has 18 residues. Germline CDR1 and CDR2: MNHNS and SASEGT. This CDR3 reads CASSGQSPRAGALHGYTF. CDR3 in DNA: TGTGCCAGCAGTGGACAAAGTCCGAGGGCAGGGGCGCTTCATGGCTACACCTTC.

In nucleotides, the CDR3 is TGTGCCAGCAGAACCGTGGAGTTCACCTTC. The encoded protein is CASRTVEFTF. V usage is TRBV6-6 and J usage is TRBJ1-2; no clear D gene. Trimming left V 6 bases short and J 13 bases short, with 12 bases between. This CDR3 has 10 amino acids. The V gene's germline CDR1 is MNHNY and CDR2 SVGAGI (reference sequence).

The gene calls are TRBV6-5 and TRBJ1-5; 8 nucleotides match TRBD1. Germline V gene data show CDR1 as MNHEY and CDR2 as SVGAGI. V lost 4 bases to trimming and J lost 11 bases; unmatched junction nucleotides: 16. The CDR3 extends over 16 amino acids. CDR3 nucleotide sequence: TGTGCCAGCAGTTCCCTGGACAGGGATAGCCCAAAGGCCCAGCATTTT. Protein product: CASSSLDRDSPKAQHF.

The chain combines TRBV5-1 with TRBJ2-7; D not certain. The CDR3 is 13 amino acids. V was pared by 5 bases and J by 0 bases, with 9 bases between. The germline gives CDR1 SGHRS, CDR2 YFSETQ. CDR3: CASRVAVSYEQYF. For the CDR3, the DNA is TGCGCCAGCAGGGTCGCAGTCTCCTACGAGCAGTACTTC. The variable domain in full, with the rest retrieved from reference TRBV5-1 and TRBJ2-7, is KAGVTQTPRYLIKTRGQQVTLSCSPISGHRSVSWYQQTPGQGLQFLFEYFSETQRNKGNFPGRFSGRQFSNSRSEMNVSTLELGDSALYLCASRVAVSYEQYFGPGTRLTVT.

This clone was seen a few times. The rearrangement links TRBV3-1 (or the pseudogene TRBV3-2) to TRBJ2-7, with D tentatively TRBD1 (6 bases). Trimming removed 1 base from V and 3 bases from J, with 16 bases in between. The CDR3 has 16 residues. The germline gives CDR1 LGHDT, CDR2 YNNKEL (reference sequence). The CDR3 protein is CASSQGIAGALYEQYF. CDR3 DNA sequence: TGTGCCAGCAGCCAAGGGATTGCAGGGGCTCTCTACGAGCAGTACTTC.

V gene TRBV6-1 combines with J gene TRBJ1-6; TRBD1 matches 10 bases. The germline CDR1 and CDR2 sequences are MNHNS and SASEGT. With 3 bases clipped from V and 5 bases from J, the junction kept 13 bases outside the gene matches. This CDR3 has 19 residues. In DNA, the CDR3 is TGTGCCAGCAGTGACGAGGGACAGGGGTTTAGGTGGGATAATTCACCCCTCCACTTT. This gives the protein CASSDEGQGFRWDNSPLHF.

J is TRBJ2-7 and V is TRBV6-6; D may be TRBD2 (6 bases). The V end was cut by 8 bases, the J end by 3 bases, with 8 bases between. Germline values: CDR1 MNHNY, CDR2 SVGAGI (reference sequence). This CDR3 has 11 amino acids. CDR3 amino acids: CASGGYYEQYF. In DNA, the CDR3 is TGTGCCAGCGGAGGGTACTACGAGCAGTACTTC.

The chain links TRBV11-1 to TRBJ2-1; D possibly corresponds to TRBD1 (6 bases). Per germline, CDR1 SGHAT and CDR2 FQDESV (reference sequence). The CDR3 spans 13 residues. V gave up 10 bases and J gave up 5 bases, with 15 bases separating them. In nucleotides, the CDR3 is TGTGCCACCAGTTCTGACAGGCACAATGAGCAGTTCTTC. Protein sequence: CATSSDRHNEQFF.

This clone was observed once. The CDR3 protein is CASSSGLAGTGQFF. The CDR3 nucleotides are TGTGCCAGCAGCTCGGGACTAGCGGGAACGGGGCAGTTCTTC. The rearrangement uses TRBV13 and TRBJ2-1; the match to TRBD2 covers 13 bases. Unmatched junction bases numbered 6, after V lost 4 bases and J lost 12 bases. This CDR3 has 14 residues. CDR1 and CDR2 (germline): PRHDT, FYEKMQ (reference sequence).

The DNA for the CDR3 is TGTGCCAGCAGCTTCTACGGCGGTGAGCAGTTCTTC. Translating gives CASSFYGGEQFF. This chain connects TRBV7-9 to TRBJ2-1; D not certain. Germline CDR1 SEHNR, CDR2 FQNEAQ (reference sequence). V lost 3 bases to trimming and J lost 9 bases, with 9 bases between them. This CDR3 comprises 12 residues.

The chain employs TRBV7-2 and TRBJ2-1; 7 positions match TRBD2. Per germline, CDR1 SGHTA and CDR2 FQGNSA. After removal of 4 bases from V and 8 bases from J, the junction contained 5 bases not matched to a gene. This CDR3 has 13 residues. CDR3 DNA: TGTGCCAGCAGCTCACGGGGAGGGTATGAGCAGTTCTTC. This encodes CASSSRGGYEQFF.

The chain links TRBV6-6 to TRBJ2-7; perhaps TRBD1 as D (8 bases). Trimming removed 7 bases from V and 4 bases from J, with 11 bases in between. This CDR3 is 12 amino acids long. Germline lookup yields CDR1 MNHNY and CDR2 SVGAGI (reference sequence). CDR3 protein: CASNRGGYEQYF. The CDR3, as DNA: TGTGCCAGCAACAGGGGGGGTTACGAGCAGTACTTC.

The chain employs TRBV6-5 and TRBJ1-2, with D maybe TRBD1 (6 bases). Germline V lookup: CDR1 MNHEY, CDR2 SVGAGI. The CDR3 runs to 11 residues. The V gene lost 11 bases and the J gene lost 7 bases, with 14 bases spanning the gap. CDR3 DNA: TGTGCCTCCGGCAGGGGAAGTGGCTACACCTTC. Its protein is CASGRGSGYTF.

This clone was recorded a few times. This rearrangement joins TRBV24-1 to TRBJ1-2, with 8 positions matching TRBD1. This CDR3 has 16 amino acids. In germline, CDR1 is KGHDR, CDR2 SFDVKD. V shed 5 bases and J 5 bases; nucleotides not matched to a gene: 12. The CDR3 DNA is TGTGCCACCAGTGGAGGACAGGGAGGCGAGGGGTATGGCTACACCTTC. Its protein is CATSGGQGGEGYGYTF.

The chain has TRBV27 and TRBJ2-3; possible D gene TRBD2, 6 bases. The CDR3 loop spans 14 amino acids. Germline CDR1 MNHEY, CDR2 SMNVEV (reference sequence). V lost 5 bases and J 3 bases, leaving 12 bases between the germline ends. The CDR3 region is CASSPGLATDTQYF. CDR3 nucleotides: TGTGCCAGCAGTCCGGGGCTAGCGACAGATACGCAGTATTTT.

The chain combines TRBV28 with TRBJ2-5; 10 nucleotides align to TRBD2. This CDR3 contains 17 residues. Germline CDR1 and CDR2: MDHEN and SYDVKM. Trimming at V came to 4 bases and at J to 5 bases, leaving 13 bases not matched to a gene. CDR3 in amino acids: CASSSHDRAGGPETQYF. CDR3 in DNA: TGTGCCAGCAGTTCCCACGATAGAGCGGGAGGGCCGGAGACCCAGTACTTC.